The next 10 T cell receptor beta chains were all read from a single sample in a study of blood T cell repertoires in COVID-19. Assay: immunoSEQ multiplex PCR; the TCRdb copy retains only in-frame clones and omits some. This sample has a few hundred thousand clones; approximately 86% occur once, and the top ten carry about 7.6%. Sequencing input: peripheral blood. The source is a woman in her 70s with active or convalescent COVID-19.

This rearrangement joins TRBV6-5 to TRBJ2-3, with D maybe TRBD2 (6 bases). This CDR3 comprises 16 residues. The V end lost 4 bases, the J end lost 0 bases, and 14 bases lay between the germline ends. Germline V lookup: CDR1 MNHEY, CDR2 SVGAGI. CDR3 in amino acids: CASSLEGTTSTDTQYF. The CDR3 DNA is TGTGCCAGCAGTTTGGAGGGGACCACTAGCACAGATACGCAGTATTTT.

The chain links TRBV5-1 to TRBJ2-7; 7 nucleotides match TRBD1. With V trimmed by 3 bases and J by 3 bases, 6 bases remained unmatched. This CDR3 comprises 14 residues. Germline-derived CDR1 and CDR2 are SGHRS and YFSETQ. The chain's CDR3 is CASSSRQGNYEQYF. In nucleotides, the CDR3 is TGCGCCAGCAGCTCACGACAGGGAAACTACGAGCAGTACTTC.

This rearrangement joins TRBV7-2 to TRBJ1-4; 10 bases agree with TRBD1. The CDR3 totals 14 residues. V shed 6 bases, J shed 6 bases, and the junction held 4 bases outside the gene matches. From germline, CDR1 is SGHTA and CDR2 FQGNSA. CDR3 DNA: TGTGCCAGCAGGGGACAGGGGTTTCATGAAAAACTGTTTTTT. Amino acid sequence: CASRGQGFHEKLFF.

This chain joins TRBV4-3 and TRBJ2-5, with D perhaps TRBD1 (5 bases). The germline gives CDR1 LGHNA, CDR2 YSLEER. The CDR3 has 14 amino acids. Trimming shortened V by 0 bases and J by 4 bases, and 9 bases separated the two germline ends. The CDR3 DNA reads TGCGCCAGCAGCCAAGAGCAGGGCGGAGAGACCCAGTACTTC. This sequence encodes CASSQEQGGETQYF.

This chain links TRBV14 with TRBJ1-2; D might be TRBD1 (5 bases). The germline V and J ends were trimmed by 2 bases and 4 bases, with 8 bases remaining between them. The germline V gene has CDR1 SGHDN and CDR2 FVKESK. The CDR3 has 13 amino acids. Here the CDR3 reads CASSQSRAYGYTF. Written as DNA, the CDR3 is TGTGCCAGCAGCCAATCCAGGGCCTATGGCTACACCTTC.

The J gene is TRBJ2-7, the V gene TRBV19, with D perhaps matching TRBD2 (6 bases). With 4 bases removed from V and 2 bases from J, the gap between germline ends came to 15 bases. The CDR3 has 15 residues. Germline lookup yields CDR1 LNHDA and CDR2 SQIVND (reference sequence). CDR3 in DNA: TGTGCCAGTAGTACGGCGGCGGAGGGAACCTACGAGCAGTACTTC. It specifies CASSTAAEGTYEQYF.

The V call is TRBV10-3, the J call TRBJ2-3; no reliable D call. Germline V gene sequence: CDR1 ENHRY, CDR2 SYGVKD. Trimming took 6 bases from V and 0 from J, leaving 7 bases between them. This CDR3 comprises 13 residues. The CDR3 reads CAIRSLSTDTQYF. Written as DNA, the CDR3 is TGTGCCATCAGGAGCCTTAGCACAGATACGCAGTATTTT.

The sample holds one count of this clone. The CDR3, as DNA: TGTGCCAGCAGTTTCAGTAGGGGAGGAGAAGCTTTCTTT. As protein: CASSFSRGGEAFF. The chain carries TRBV28 and TRBJ1-1; perhaps TRBD1 as D (5 bases). The germline V gene has CDR1 MDHEN and CDR2 SYDVKM. Trimming took off 3 bases at V and 8 bases at J, with 13 bases between the two ends. This CDR3 is 13 amino acids long.

The chain is built from TRBV29-1 and TRBJ1-5, with 7 positions matching TRBD1. Trimming at V came to 0 bases and at J to 6 bases, leaving 5 bases not matched to a gene. The CDR3 is made up of 14 amino acids. Germline V gives CDR1 SQVTM, CDR2 ANQGSEA. The CDR3 nucleotides read TGCAGCGTTGAAGATCCTTCAGGGGGTCAGCCCCAGCATTTT. Protein sequence: CSVEDPSGGQPQHF.

The chain uses TRBV19 and TRBJ1-3; a possible D gene is TRBD1 (5 bases). V shed 4 bases and J shed 0 bases, with 10 bases lying between them. The CDR3 runs to 15 residues. Germline CDR1 LNHDA, CDR2 SQIVND (reference sequence). In DNA, the CDR3 is TGTGCCAGTAGTAGCCAGGGCAGCTCTGGAAACACCATATATTTT. This codes for CASSSQGSSGNTIYF.